The following is a T cell receptor (beta chain) sequence with its context. Repertoires were generated with immunoSEQ multiplex PCR, while TCRdb's copy carries only in-frame clones and drops some. Of roughly 110,000 clones listed, over 75% are singletons. V was pared by 4 bases and J by 7 bases, with 17 bases between. Per germline, CDR1 SGHRS and CDR2 YFSETQ. The CDR3 loop spans 14 amino acids. This specimen comes from a study of blood T cell repertoires in COVID-19. As for the study in general: Both acute and convalescent COVID-19 samples were obtained from the United States, Italy and Spain. PBMCs, B-cell-depleted T cells, or T cells provided the cDNA or gDNA that made up the material.

Sequencing was performed on peripheral blood. This clonotype was obtained from a man in his fifties with acute or convalescent COVID-19. The chain has TRBV5-1 and TRBJ1-2, with D tentatively TRBD1 (6 bases). The CDR3, as DNA: TGCGCCAGCAGCGTCGGGACAACCGCGGGTGGCTACACCTTC. Amino acids: CASSVGTTAGGYTF. The full variable domain, with the rest looked up from reference TRBV5-1 and TRBJ1-2, is KAGVTQTPRYLIKTRGQQVTLSCSPISGHRSVSWYQQTPGQGLQFLFEYFSETQRNKGNFPGRFSGRQFSNSRSEMNVSTLELGDSALYLCASSVGTTAGGYTFGSGTRLTVV.